This T cell receptor (beta chain) originates from a study of blood T cell repertoires in COVID-19. Study overall: Researchers got acute and convalescent COVID-19 samples from the United States, Italy and Spain. Sources were T cells, B-cell-depleted T cells, or PBMCs; the material itself was cDNA or gDNA.

Authors' processing steps: Reference gene primer amplification gave nucleated cell count estimates. Using immunoSEQ multiplex PCR, the repertoire was profiled, and TCRdb retains in-frame clones only, with some absent. Clone size and V and J calls were adopted from that table, with D and trimming inferred from the DNA. The data show about 310,000 clones, around 87% seen once. This CDR3 region has 16 residues. Germline V gene lookup returns CDR1 LGHNA and CDR2 YNFKEQ. Trimming cost V 0 bases and J 3 bases, with 13 bases left between them. This clone was seen just once. The material sequenced was peripheral blood. This chain joins TRBV4-2 and TRBJ2-3; possible D gene TRBD2, 7 bases. This sequence was found in a woman between 45 and 65 years old who had recovered from COVID-19. The DNA of the CDR3 is TGTGCCAGCAGCCAAGAATACAGGGAGGGGACAGATACGCAGTATTTT. Translated, it gives CASSQEYREGTDTQYF.